A selection of T cell receptor beta chains follows, all from one sample in a study of CD8+ T cells in alopecia areata. The table came from immunoSEQ multiplex PCR; TCRdb's copy has only in-frame clones and leaves some out. The sample records some 130,000 clones, roughly 58% being singletons. The sample here was CD4+ T cells sorted from blood, taken at week 0. These receptors all stem from a human donor with alopecia areata. Both conserved end residues are part of each CDR3. The order of the fields is J gene, clone size, D gene, V gene, CDR3 protein, CDR3 DNA. A D gene is named only where the DNA matches it firmly. Where a row states a size, it is once, few, many or the class of an expanded clone; other rows omit it.

>TRBJ2-1|-|-|TRBV4-3
CASSQGQLTYNEQFF
TGCGCCAGCAGCCAAGGACAGTTAACCTACAATGAGCAGTTCTTC
>TRBJ2-3|-|TRBD2|TRBV7-2
CASSPGRGTDTQYF
TGTGCCAGCAGCCCCGGGAGGGGGACAGATACGCAGTATTTT
>TRBJ1-4|-|-|TRBV6-5
CASSYRLDHEKLFF
TGTGCCAGCAGTTATCGCCTAGATCATGAAAAACTGTTTTTT
>TRBJ1-4|-|TRBD1|TRBV5-6
CASSRGQLATNEKLFF
TGTGCCAGCAGCCGGGGACAGCTTGCAACTAATGAAAAACTGTTTTTT
>TRBJ2-2|-|-|TRBV7-9
CASSLENSGGELFF
TGTGCCAGCAGCTTAGAAAATAGTGGCGGGGAGCTGTTTTTT
>TRBJ2-3|-|TRBD1|TRBV7-2
CASSPGTGGGDTQYF
TGTGCCAGCAGCCCCGGGACAGGGGGCGGAGATACGCAGTATTTT
>TRBJ2-7|-|TRBD2|TRBV11-1
CASSLTGLAGGIPYEQYF
TGTGCCAGCAGCTTAACCGGACTAGCGGGAGGAATTCCCTACGAGCAGTACTTC
>TRBJ2-3|once|-|TRBV19
CASSFTDTQYF
TGTGCCAGTAGCTTCACAGATACGCAGTATTTT
>TRBJ1-2|-|-|TRBV5-1
CASSLEGQGYTF
TGCGCCAGCAGCTTGGAAGGACAGGGCTACACCTTC
>TRBJ2-3|once|-|TRBV5-1
CASSSRATGGTDTQYF
TGCGCCAGCAGCTCTCGGGCGACCGGAGGCACAGATACGCAGTATTTT
>TRBJ2-3|-|-|TRBV25-1
CASSQRTGTDTQYF
TGTGCCAGCAGTCAGCGGACGGGCACAGATACGCAGTATTTT
>TRBJ1-2|few|-|TRBV7-9
CASSLEGYGYTF
TGTGCCAGCAGCTTAGAGGGGTATGGCTACACCTTC
>TRBJ1-5|-|-|TRBV6-5
CASRVGVTSNQPQHF
TGTGCCAGCAGGGTAGGGGTGACTAGCAATCAGCCCCAGCATTTT
>TRBJ1-5|-|-|TRBV5-1
CASSLRGRQPQHF
TGCGCCAGCAGCTTAAGGGGCAGGCAGCCCCAGCATTTT
>TRBJ2-2|-|-|TRBV2
CASMAVPLTGELFF
TGTGCCAGCATGGCAGTCCCCCTCACCGGGGAGCTGTTTTTT
>TRBJ2-5|-|-|TRBV5-4
CASSFHSSGETQYF
TGTGCCAGCAGCTTCCACTCGTCCGGGGAGACCCAGTACTTC
>TRBJ1-5|few|-|TRBV19
CASSIGQGSNQPQHF
TGTGCCAGTAGTATAGGGCAGGGAAGCAATCAGCCCCAGCATTTT
>TRBJ1-2|-|-|TRBV18
CASRDRSSEGYTF
TGTGCCAGCCGAGACAGGTCATCTGAGGGCTACACCTTC
>TRBJ2-3|-|-|TRBV19
CASGLTGGTQYF
TGTGCCAGTGGCCTGACGGGCGGTACGCAGTATTTT
>TRBJ1-3|-|-|TRBV2
CASSELGTAGNTIYF
TGTGCCAGCAGTGAACTGGGTACTGCTGGAAACACCATATATTTT
>TRBJ2-5|-|TRBD1|TRBV6-1
CASTLTGTGDETQYF
TGTGCCAGCACTCTAACCGGGACAGGGGACGAGACCCAGTACTTC
>TRBJ2-6|-|-|TRBV29-1
CSVFLDSSSVLTF
TGCAGCGTGTTTCTTGACAGCTCCTCTGTCCTGACTTTC
>TRBJ2-7|few|-|TRBV25-1
CASLGLYEQYF
TGTGCCAGCTTGGGCCTCTACGAGCAGTACTTC
>TRBJ1-4|-|-|TRBV27
CASSRGQGTNEKLFF
TGTGCCAGCAGCCGAGGCCAGGGAACTAATGAAAAACTGTTTTTT
>TRBJ1-5|-|-|TRBV30
CAWSVTGDQPQHF
TGTGCCTGGAGTGTCACGGGGGATCAGCCCCAGCATTTT
>TRBJ1-2|-|TRBD1|TRBV11-2
CASSLTGILNYGYTF
TGTGCCAGCAGCTTGACAGGGATTTTAAACTATGGCTACACCTTC
>TRBJ2-5|-|-|TRBV5-1
CASSFPGQETQYF
TGCGCCAGCAGCTTCCCAGGGCAAGAGACCCAGTACTTC
>TRBJ2-2|-|TRBD2|TRBV6-6
CASSYSSGGGTGELFF
TGTGCCAGCAGTTACTCGAGCGGGGGCGGCACCGGGGAGCTGTTTTTT
>TRBJ1-1|-|-|TRBV5-1
CASSLEGRDTEAFF
TGCGCCAGCAGCTTGGAGGGGCGGGACACTGAAGCTTTCTTT
>TRBJ2-7|few|-|TRBV20-1
CSARSGYEQYF
TGCAGTGCTAGGTCAGGGTACGAGCAGTACTTC
>TRBJ1-1|-|-|TRBV4-3
CASSQERDHGKREDTEAFF
TGCGCCAGCAGCCAAGAACGGGACCATGGGAAGAGGGAGGACACTGAAGCTTTCTTT
>TRBJ2-7|-|TRBD2|TRBV7-9
CASSLSTRGGGYEQYF
TGTGCCAGCAGCTTATCTACGCGGGGGGGCGGTTACGAGCAGTACTTC